A selection of T cell receptor beta chains follows, all from one sample in a study of cytomegalovirus exposure and HLA in healthy donors. Some clones are missing from TCRdb's copy, which holds only in-frame ones; the method was immunoSEQ multiplex PCR. The table includes about 140,000 clones, 60% to 85% detected once. Sequenced material: PBMCs. These receptors were collected from a man aged 35-49 years in good health and CMV-seronegative. Both conserved end residues are part of each CDR3. A D gene is named only where the DNA matches it firmly. The size entry is marked missing in some rows and otherwise reads once, few, many or a size class.

v_call,j_call,clone_size,d_call,cdr3_nt,cdr3_aa
TRBV7-9,TRBJ1-4,.,TRBD1,TGTGCCAGCAGCTTAGCACAGGGGATTGGGAAACTGTTTTTT,CASSLAQGIGKLFF
TRBV9,TRBJ1-5,.,TRBD1,TGTGCCAGCAGCCAACCACCGGGACAGGCGTTTCAGCCCCAGCATTTT,CASSQPPGQAFQPQHF
TRBV4-2,TRBJ2-1,.,TRBD2,TGTGCCAGCAGCCAAACGCTAGCGGGGTACAATGAGCAGTTCTTC,CASSQTLAGYNEQFF
TRBV30,TRBJ2-3,.,TRBD2,TGTGCCCATGGGCTAGCGGGGGGAAGGGGTACGCAGTATTTT,CAHGLAGGRGTQYF
TRBV6-1,TRBJ2-7,.,.,TGTGCCAGCAGTGAACCCGGGGCTAGCGACGAGCAGTACTTC,CASSEPGASDEQYF
TRBV25-1,TRBJ1-1,once,.,TGTGCCAGCAGTGAATCGGGTGGAGGTGCCACTGAAGCTTTCTTT,CASSESGGGATEAFF
TRBV7-9,TRBJ2-5,.,.,TGTGCCAGCAGCCCTCCGACTAGGCAAGAGACCCAGTACTTC,CASSPPTRQETQYF
TRBV7-9,TRBJ2-1,once,TRBD2,TGTGCCAACGCACCCTCGGATAGCGGGGGGCTCCCCAATGAGCAGTTCTTC,CANAPSDSGGLPNEQFF
TRBV5-5,TRBJ2-7,once,TRBD2,TGTGCCAGCAGCTTGGGGACTAGCGGGGGGCTCCCCTACGAGCAGTACTTC,CASSLGTSGGLPYEQYF
TRBV6-5,TRBJ2-1,.,TRBD2,TGTGCCAGCAGTTACTCTAGCGGGGCTCCTAATGAGCAGTTCTTC,CASSYSSGAPNEQFF
TRBV19,TRBJ1-5,many,TRBD1,TGTGCCAGTACCCTGACAGGGGGAAATCAGCCCCAGCATTTT,CASTLTGGNQPQHF
TRBV29-1,TRBJ2-3,once,.,TGCAGCGTTCCCCTAAGCACAGATACGCAGTATTTT,CSVPLSTDTQYF
TRBV27,TRBJ1-4,.,TRBD1,TGTGCCAGGGGGGACAGGGTCCTGACTGAAAAACTGTTTTTT,CARGDRVLTEKLFF
TRBV7-9,TRBJ2-6,.,TRBD2,TGTGCCAGCAGCTTAGACGGGGGGTACCTCTCTGGGGCCAACGTCCTGACTTTC,CASSLDGGYLSGANVLTF
TRBV27,TRBJ2-7,.,TRBD1,TGTGCCAGCAGTCCCACCGGGACAGCCTACGAGCAGTACTTC,CASSPTGTAYEQYF
TRBV4-2,TRBJ2-3,.,.,TGTGCCAGCAGCCAAGAAGACCTTAAGGGGTATACGCAGTATTTT,CASSQEDLKGYTQYF
TRBV2,TRBJ1-1,.,.,TGTGCCAGCCGACATGGAATGAACACTGAAGCTTTCTTT,CASRHGMNTEAFF
TRBV29-1,TRBJ2-1,once,.,TGCAGCGTTGAGAGGAGAACAAACTCCTACAATGAGCAGTTCTTC,CSVERRTNSYNEQFF
TRBV5-1,TRBJ2-2,few,.,TGCGCCAGCAGCTTCCCGGGAATCATGGAGCTGTTTTTT,CASSFPGIMELFF
TRBV14,TRBJ2-1,once,TRBD2,TGTGCCAGCAGCCAAGATGGGCTAGCGGGATGGAATGAGCAGTTCTTC,CASSQDGLAGWNEQFF
TRBV13,TRBJ2-1,.,TRBD2,TGTGCCAGCAGCTTGCGGGGAGGGGTCTATGAGCAGTTCTTC,CASSLRGGVYEQFF
TRBV4-1,TRBJ2-7,.,.,TGCGCCAGCAGCCAAGATTCAACCGGGGGTCTAGAAGAGCAGTACTTC,CASSQDSTGGLEEQYF
TRBV27,TRBJ1-1,.,.,TGTGCCAGCTCGCCTATGGAGGTCACTGAAGCTTTCTTT,CASSPMEVTEAFF
TRBV6-1,TRBJ1-4,.,.,TGTGCCAGCGGGTTGGACAAATCTAATGAAAAACTGTTTTTT,CASGLDKSNEKLFF
TRBV6-5,TRBJ1-2,.,.,TGTGCCAGCAGTTACTCATGGGGGGGCCGCGGCTACACCTTC,CASSYSWGGRGYTF
TRBV6-1,TRBJ2-6,.,TRBD2,TGTGCCAGCAGTGTGACTAGCGGCTCTGGGGCCAACGTCCTGACTTTC,CASSVTSGSGANVLTF
TRBV27,TRBJ2-4,.,TRBD1,TGTGCCAGCAGTTCAACAGGGGGCGAAAACATTCAGTACTTC,CASSSTGGENIQYF
TRBV28,TRBJ2-1,.,.,TGTGCCAGCAGTCTAACCGGTGAGCAGTTCTTC,CASSLTGEQFF
TRBV4-1,TRBJ1-1,.,.,TGCGCCAGCAGCCAAGACAGGGGTACGAACACTGAAGCTTTCTTT,CASSQDRGTNTEAFF
TRBV5-4,TRBJ2-3,few,.,TGTGCCAGCAGCGAGAGGTCCACGGGGGATACGCAGTATTTT,CASSERSTGDTQYF
TRBV11-3,TRBJ2-2,.,TRBD1,TGTGCCAGCAGCCTCGGACAGGGGAACACCGGGGAGCTGTTTTTT,CASSLGQGNTGELFF
TRBV6-1,TRBJ1-2,.,TRBD1,TGTGCCAGCACCGACGTGGGACAGGGCTACGGCTACACCTTC,CASTDVGQGYGYTF
TRBV5-5,TRBJ2-7,once,.,TGTGCCAGCAGCCCTGGACAGACCTACGAGCAGTACTTC,CASSPGQTYEQYF
TRBV20-1,TRBJ2-7,once,.,TGCAGTGCTAAAACAGGGAACGAGCAGTACTTC,CSAKTGNEQYF
TRBV6-1,TRBJ2-7,.,.,TGTGCCAGCGGCCCGGAGACGAGGCAGTACTTC,CASGPETRQYF
TRBV9,TRBJ1-4,.,.,TGTGCCAGCAGCGTAAATTCTGGGGGCGCAACTAATGAAAAACTGTTTTTT,CASSVNSGGATNEKLFF
TRBV6-4,TRBJ2-3,.,TRBD2,TGTGCCAGCAGTGACGGAGCTGGGGCGGGGGGGACAGATACGCAGTATTTT,CASSDGAGAGGTDTQYF
TRBV15,TRBJ1-4,.,.,TGTGCCACCAGCAGAGTACGCAGGGGCGCGAATGAAAAACTGTTTTTT,CATSRVRRGANEKLFF
TRBV7-2,TRBJ2-3,.,.,TGTGCCAGCAGCACCAGGGTCACAGATACGCAGTATTTT,CASSTRVTDTQYF
TRBV12-5,TRBJ1-1,few,TRBD1,TGTGCTAGTGGTTTGGTACAGGGGAGACAGGTACTCGTTTCCTTCACTGAAGCTTTCTTT,CASGLVQGRQVLVSFTEAFF
TRBV5-6,TRBJ1-6,.,.,TGTGCCAGCAGCTTGGCAATCGGGAATTCACCCCTCCACTTT,CASSLAIGNSPLHF
TRBV7-9,TRBJ2-1,.,TRBD2,TGTGCCAGCAGCTTACCACTAGCGGGAAAGAACTACAATGAGCAGTTCTTC,CASSLPLAGKNYNEQFF
TRBV6-1,TRBJ2-3,.,.,TGTGCCAGCAGTGAAGTGGGAGCTAGCACAGATACGCAGTATTTT,CASSEVGASTDTQYF
TRBV6-5,TRBJ1-2,.,.,TGTGCCAGCAGTTACTCGATGCGCTATGGCTACACCTTC,CASSYSMRYGYTF
TRBV30,TRBJ2-7,few,.,TGTGCCTGTTCGGAGGGCCTATCCTACGAGCAGTACTTC,CACSEGLSYEQYF
TRBV13,TRBJ2-7,once,.,TGTGCCAGCAGCGCCGGGACAACGGGGGAGCAGTACTTC,CASSAGTTGEQYF
TRBV6-1,TRBJ2-5,once,.,TGTGCCAGCAGTGAAGGGCGGCTACAGGGCGCAGAGACCCAGTACTTC,CASSEGRLQGAETQYF
TRBV5-8,TRBJ2-4,.,.,TGTGCCAGCAGCTTTGGAGAGGCAGGGATAGCCAAAAACATTCAGTACTTC,CASSFGEAGIAKNIQYF
TRBV10-2,TRBJ1-2,once,TRBD1,TGCGCCAGCAGTGGAATAATGACAGGGGGCAACTATGGCTACACCTTC,CASSGIMTGGNYGYTF
TRBV30,TRBJ1-6,few,.,TGTGCCTGGAGGTCACAGGGAAATTCACCCCTCCACTTT,CAWRSQGNSPLHF
TRBV27,TRBJ2-7,.,.,TGTGCCAGCAGTTTGGTTGGCGGGGGCGGGGAGCAGTACTTC,CASSLVGGGGEQYF